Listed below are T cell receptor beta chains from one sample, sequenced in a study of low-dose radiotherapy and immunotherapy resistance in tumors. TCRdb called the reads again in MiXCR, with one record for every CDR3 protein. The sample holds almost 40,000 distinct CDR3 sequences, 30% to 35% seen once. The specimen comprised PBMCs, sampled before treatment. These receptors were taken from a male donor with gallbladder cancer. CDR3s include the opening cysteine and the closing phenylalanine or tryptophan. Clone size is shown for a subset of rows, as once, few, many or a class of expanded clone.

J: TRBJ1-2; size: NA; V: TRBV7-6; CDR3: CASSLAGSGYGYTF
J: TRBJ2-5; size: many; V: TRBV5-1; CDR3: CASSSSQETQYF
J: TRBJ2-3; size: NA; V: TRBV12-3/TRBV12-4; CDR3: CASSVLRSTDTQYF
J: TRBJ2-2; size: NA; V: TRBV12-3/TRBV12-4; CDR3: CASSWQTGTGELFFFFFF
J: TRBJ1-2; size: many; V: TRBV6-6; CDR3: CASSFPGTGGAGYGYTF
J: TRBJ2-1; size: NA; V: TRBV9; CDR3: CASSARTGGSYYNEQFF
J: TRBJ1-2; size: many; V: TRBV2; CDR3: CASIESLYGYTF
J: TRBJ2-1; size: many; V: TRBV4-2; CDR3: CASSQGPGHEQFF
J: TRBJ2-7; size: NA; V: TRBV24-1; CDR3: CATSDSPRSYEQYF
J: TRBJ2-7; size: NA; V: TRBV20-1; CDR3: CSARAPDRPTYGQYF